The sequence of this T cell receptor (beta chain) was determined in a study of spatial heterogeneity in lung cancer. Germline lookup yields CDR1 SQVTM and CDR2 ANQGSEA. V was cut by 7 bases and J by 2 bases, with 14 bases left in between. This CDR3 has 14 amino acids. Time point described: sample taken at primary tumor resection. From the 5' RACE reads, TCRdb called clonotypes with MiXCR, one entry per CDR3 protein. The data show about 3,500 distinct CDR3 sequences, roughly 3% seen once. This clonotype was found many times. This rearrangement joins TRBV29-1 to TRBJ2-2, with D perhaps TRBD1 (5 bases). The sequence came from a female donor with early-stage non-small cell lung cancer. The sequences come from normal lung tissue next to the tumor, collected at surgery. The CDR3 region has the DNA TGCAGCGCGCTATCGACAGTTAACACCGGGGAGCTGTTTTTT. It yields the protein CSALSTVNTGELFF.